This T cell receptor beta chain appears in the sequencing data of a study of beta chain features in type 1 diabetes. General study results and limits: All four CD4+ subsets of Type 1 diabetes patients contained TCRB CDR3s that were moderately but significantly shorter.

In regard to this clone: What it binds is not known.

Every bit of the isolated RNA underwent reverse transcription, so sequencing read expressed TCRB transcripts. This table comes from immunoSEQ multiplex PCR, and its TCRdb copy is limited to in-frame clones, with some not included. The sample lists approximately 150,000 clones; more than 10% were seen once. V was pared by 4 bases and J by 3 bases, with 9 bases between. CDR3 size: 13 residues. Per the germline V gene, CDR1 is SGHDN and CDR2 is FVKESK. This TCR was sampled from a man between 18 and 35 years old with type 1 diabetes. Sequencing used central memory CD4+ T cells from blood. The chain uses TRBV14 and TRBJ1-2, with unresolved D. The CDR3 is CASSPLADYGYTF. CDR3 DNA sequence: TGTGCCAGCAGCCCACTGGCCGACTATGGCTACACCTTC.